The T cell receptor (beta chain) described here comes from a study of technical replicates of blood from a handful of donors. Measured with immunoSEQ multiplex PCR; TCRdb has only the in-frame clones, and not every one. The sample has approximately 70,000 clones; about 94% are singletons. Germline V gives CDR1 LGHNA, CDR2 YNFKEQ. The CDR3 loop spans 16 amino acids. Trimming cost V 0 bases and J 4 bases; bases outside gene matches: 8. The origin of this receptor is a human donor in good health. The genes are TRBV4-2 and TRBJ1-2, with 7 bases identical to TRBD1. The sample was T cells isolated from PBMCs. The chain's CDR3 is CASSQEILGTVYGYTF. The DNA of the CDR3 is TGTGCCAGCAGCCAAGAAATTTTGGGGACAGTCTATGGCTACACCTTC.